These 11 T cell receptor beta chains came from one sample sequenced in a study of beta chain features in type 1 diabetes. The isolated RNA, all of it, was reverse transcribed, so expressed TCRB transcripts were what got sequenced. This table comes from immunoSEQ multiplex PCR, and its TCRdb copy is limited to in-frame clones, with some not included. The repertoire includes a few hundred thousand clones, 25% to 35% of them detected once, and roughly 0.06% sits in the top ten. The specimen was naive CD4+ T cells from blood. The receptors shown here come from a man aged 18-30 years in good health.

The chain couples TRBV5-1 to TRBJ2-6, with a tentative D call TRBD2 (6 bases). V lost 0 bases and J lost 2, with 15 bases in between. The CDR3 consists of 18 residues. Per the germline V gene, CDR1 is SGHRS and CDR2 is YFSETQ. For the CDR3, the DNA is TGCGCCAGCAGCTTGGGCGGGACGGACCTCACTGGGGCCAACGTCCTGACTTTC. Protein: CASSLGGTDLTGANVLTF.

The chain uses TRBV5-6 and TRBJ2-1; possibly TRBD1 for D (6 bases). V lost 4 bases to trimming and J lost 7 bases, with 21 bases between them. The CDR3 is 16 residues long. Looked up from germline, CDR1 is SGHDT and CDR2 is YYEEEE. The CDR3 DNA reads as TGTGCCAGCAGCCCAGCCCGACAGGCCCTATGGAATGAGCAGTTCTTC. Its protein is CASSPARQALWNEQFF.

The J gene is TRBJ2-3, the V gene TRBV29-1; no clear D. From germline, CDR1 is SQVTM and CDR2 ANQGSEA. V was cut by 4 bases and J by 0 bases, with 17 bases left in between. CDR3 size: 16 residues. CDR3 bases: TGCAGCGTTGTGGGGTCTTGGTTAGAGAGCACAGATACGCAGTATTTT. Its translation is CSVVGSWLESTDTQYF.

The chain carries TRBV5-1 and TRBJ2-3; no clear D. The CDR3 loop spans 15 amino acids. Deletions cut 0 bases from V and 5 bases from J, with 13 bases between. Germline V gives CDR1 SGHRS, CDR2 YFSETQ. In DNA, the CDR3 is TGCGCCAGCAGCTTGGTGCCAGAGATAGAAGATACGCAGTATTTT. The encoded protein is CASSLVPEIEDTQYF.

This clone was counted many times. The sample contains more than one DNA sequence encoding this CDR3. The chain is built from TRBV30 and TRBJ1-1, with D uncertain. Germline V gives CDR1 GTSNPN, CDR2 SVGIG (reference sequence). Trimming stripped 3 bases from V and 1 base from J, with 6 bases between. The CDR3 is 12 amino acids. CDR3 in amino acids: CAWRGGNTEAFF. The CDR3 DNA reads TGTGCCTGGAGAGGAGGGAACACTGAAGCTTTCTTT.

On this clone: Other DNA sequences in this sample translate to the same CDR3. The rearrangement links TRBV25-1 to TRBJ2-2; D could derive from TRBD1 or TRBD2 (5 bases each). V lost 2 bases and J 3 bases, leaving 10 bases between the germline ends. Germline CDR1 and CDR2: MGHDK and SYGVNS. The CDR3 extends over 15 amino acids. The CDR3 DNA reads as TGTGCCAGCAGTGAAGGGGGTGGGGACACCGGGGAGCTGTTTTTT. Translated, it gives CASSEGGGDTGELFF.

The J gene is TRBJ1-2, the V gene TRBV7-9, with D uncertain. There are 14 residues in the CDR3. CDR1 and CDR2 (germline): SEHNR, FQNEAQ (reference sequence). Trimming pared 1 base from V and 3 bases from J, leaving 9 bases between. CDR3 DNA: TGTGCCAGCAGCTTAGAGTCAGTCTACTATGGCTACACCTTC. It encodes CASSLESVYYGYTF.

This clone was seen more than once but under ten times. The CDR3 DNA is TGCAGCGCCCGGGTGAGCTCTGGAAACACCATATATTTT. Amino acids: CSARVSSGNTIYF. V gene TRBV29-1 combines with J gene TRBJ1-3; D ambiguous. Trimming took off 7 bases at V and 0 bases at J, with 10 bases between the two ends. CDR3 length: 13 amino acids. In germline, CDR1 is SQVTM, CDR2 ANQGSEA.

The rearrangement links TRBV5-1 to TRBJ2-1; D is tentatively TRBD1 or TRBD2 (5 bases each). V was clipped by 4 bases and J by 6 bases, with 14 bases between them. Germline CDR1 and CDR2: SGHRS and YFSETQ. The CDR3 is 14 residues long. CDR3 protein: CASSLLTGTNEQFF. In DNA form, the CDR3 reads TGCGCCAGCAGCCTCTTAACCGGGACCAATGAGCAGTTCTTC.

This clone turned up a few times. V gene TRBV30 combines with J gene TRBJ2-1; no firm D call. The CDR3 is 11 residues long. V shed 2 bases and J shed 9 bases, with 8 bases lying between them. Germline assignment: CDR1 GTSNPN and CDR2 SVGIG (reference sequence). In nucleotides, the CDR3 is TGTGCCTGGAGTCTTCAGATTGAGCAGTTCTTC. Protein product: CAWSLQIEQFF.

This rearrangement joins TRBV29-1 to TRBJ2-7; possibly TRBD1 for D (6 bases). From germline, CDR1 is SQVTM and CDR2 ANQGSEA. V shed 1 base and J shed 1 base, with 14 bases lying between them. The length of the CDR3 is 15 residues. CDR3 in amino acids: CSVEGEGVQSYEQYF. CDR3 bases: TGCAGCGTTGAAGGTGAGGGGGTACAGTCCTACGAGCAGTACTTC.